This T cell receptor (beta chain) is drawn from a study of PD-1 blockade in mismatch repair-deficient tumors. Findings and caveats of the study: Tumor-resident clones, often absent from pretreatment blood, expanded after pembrolizumab and then contracted.

Sequenced by immunoSEQ multiplex PCR; TCRdb stores in-frame clones only, minus some. The table lists some 40,000 clones, roughly 88% of them singletons, with approximately 0.98% in the top ten. The CDR3 has 13 amino acids. The ends were cut back, 0 bases at V and 4 bases at J, with 4 bases in the middle. Germline assignment: CDR1 MNHEY and CDR2 SMNVEV (reference sequence). In the case of this clone: Its cognate antigen is unknown.

This sequence was found in an adult with mismatch repair-deficient cancer. The V call is TRBV27, the J call TRBJ1-3, with D hard to call. The sample consisted of PBMCs, taken approximately 9 months after starting pembrolizumab. The CDR3 sequence is CASSLSTGNTIYF. The CDR3 DNA reads TGTGCCAGCAGTTTATCGACAGGAAACACCATATATTTT.